This entry lists 22 T cell receptor beta chains sequenced from one sample in a study of cytomegalovirus exposure and HLA in healthy donors. Here immunoSEQ multiplex PCR was the method, and the copy in TCRdb shows in-frame clones only, minus some. The sample yields about 160,000 clones, around nine tenths seen once. Material for sequencing was PBMCs. The receptors come from a man younger than 35 in good health and CMV-seropositive.

The chain recombines TRBV30 with TRBJ2-1; TRBD2 matches 10 bases. V lost 3 bases to trimming and J lost 4 bases; unmatched junction nucleotides: 6. The length of the CDR3 is 15 residues. In germline, CDR1 is GTSNPN, CDR2 SVGIG (reference sequence). CDR3 sequence (DNA): TGTGCCTGGAGGGACACTAGCGGGGCGTACAATGAGCAGTTCTTC. Translated, it gives CAWRDTSGAYNEQFF.

The chain couples TRBV4-1 to TRBJ2-7; a weak D match, TRBD1 (5 bases). The germline V gene has CDR1 MGHRA and CDR2 YSYEKL. V lost 0 bases, J lost 7 bases, and 22 bases lay in between. CDR3 length equals 17 residues. The CDR3 DNA reads as TGCGCCAGCAGCCAAGATGGGATTGGGGCAGGGTCACGGGAGCAGTACTTC. As protein: CASSQDGIGAGSREQYF.

Here the CDR3 reads CASSESRDYGYTF. The CDR3 DNA is TGTGCCAGCAGTGAAAGCAGGGACTATGGCTACACCTTC. The V gene is TRBV6-1, the J gene TRBJ1-2, with D possibly being TRBD1 (5 bases). Germline CDR1 reads MNHNS; CDR2 reads SASEGT. CDR3 length: 13 residues. The ends were cut back, 2 bases at V and 3 bases at J, with 7 bases in the middle.

The V and J genes are TRBV6-1 and TRBJ2-5; tentative D call: TRBD1 (5 bases). This CDR3 contains 16 residues. In germline, CDR1 is MNHNS, CDR2 SASEGT. Trimming took off 1 base at V and 5 bases at J, with 17 bases between the two ends. CDR3 nucleotide sequence: TGTGCCAGCAGTGAAGGGGAACAGGTTCTGGGGGAGACCCAGTACTTC. Protein: CASSEGEQVLGETQYF.

This clone was found once. V gene TRBV5-1 combines with J gene TRBJ2-1, with TRBD2 matching 10 bases. The CDR3 is 16 amino acids. Trimming took 4 bases from V and 7 from J; bases not matched to a gene: 11. CDR1 is SGHRS and CDR2 is YFSETQ in the germline V gene. The CDR3 DNA reads TGCGCCAGCAGCCAGCCAGCGGGAGGGCCTTATAATGAGCAGTTCTTC. Encoded protein: CASSQPAGGPYNEQFF. The full variable domain, in which reference TRBV5-1 and TRBJ2-1 provide the parts outside the CDR3, is KAGVTQTPRYLIKTRGQQVTLSCSPISGHRSVSWYQQTPGQGLQFLFEYFSETQRNKGNFPGRFSGRQFSNSRSEMNVSTLELGDSALYLCASSQPAGGPYNEQFFGPGTRLTVL.

This clone appeared once. This sequence joins TRBV9 and TRBJ2-1; the match to TRBD2 covers 11 bases. The V gene's germline CDR1 is SGDLS and CDR2 YYNGEE. The length of the CDR3 is 17 residues. V lost 0 bases to trimming and J lost 5 bases; unmatched junction nucleotides: 7. CDR3 sequence: CASSVGASGRSNNEQFF. DNA for the CDR3: TGTGCCAGCAGCGTAGGAGCTAGCGGGAGGTCCAACAATGAGCAGTTCTTC.

CDR3 sequence: CARGLIRNEQFF. CDR3 nucleotide sequence: TGTGCTAGGGGACTCATTAGGAATGAGCAGTTCTTC. The chain is built from TRBV6-1 and TRBJ2-1; D may be TRBD2 (6 bases). CDR3 length: 12 residues. Looked up from germline, CDR1 is MNHNS and CDR2 is SASEGT.

The chain uses TRBV6-1 and TRBJ1-4; 9 nucleotides agree with TRBD1. The CDR3 has 14 amino acids. Germline V gives CDR1 MNHNS, CDR2 SASEGT. V shed 7 bases, J shed 6 bases, and the junction held 6 bases outside the gene matches. CDR3 nucleotides: TGTGCCAGCATTACCGGGACAGGGTATGAAAAACTGTTTTTT. Translation: CASITGTGYEKLFF.

This clone was detected only a few times. A read error may account for a junction end that differs from germline. The chain recombines TRBV11-2 with TRBJ2-7; 8 bases are a match to TRBD2. CDR3 size: 11 residues. Germline-derived CDR1 and CDR2 are SGHAT and FQNNGV. CDR3 loop: CASSSRLACRF. The CDR3, as DNA: TGTGCCAGCAGCTCTAGACTAGCGTGTAGGTTC. The complete variable domain, with remaining parts taken from reference TRBV11-2 and TRBJ2-7, reads EAGVAQSPRYKIIEKRQSVAFWCNPISGHATLYWYQQILGQGPKLLIQFQNNGVVDDSQLPKDRFSAERLKGVDSTLKIQPAKLEDSAVYLCASSSRLACRFGPGTRLTVT.

V usage is TRBV7-2 and J usage is TRBJ2-7; D gene unclear. Trimming pared 2 bases from V and 2 bases from J, leaving 7 bases between. This CDR3 comprises 13 residues. CDR1 is SGHTA and CDR2 is FQGNSA in the germline V gene. The CDR3 loop reads CASSLLHPYEQYF. DNA of the CDR3: TGTGCCAGCAGCTTATTACATCCCTACGAGCAGTACTTC. Full variable domain (rest looked up from reference TRBV7-2 and TRBJ2-7): GAGVSQSPSNKVTEKGKDVELRCDPISGHTALYWYRQSLGQGLEFLIYFQGNSAPDKSGLPSDRFSAERTGGSVSTLTIQRTQQEDSAVYLCASSLLHPYEQYFGPGTRLTVT.

This chain connects TRBV11-2 to TRBJ1-4; 8 bases map to TRBD1. V shed 3 bases, J shed 7 bases, and the junction held 4 bases outside the gene matches. The CDR3 length is 14 residues. Per the germline V gene, CDR1 is SGHAT and CDR2 is FQNNGV. The CDR3 loop reads CASSFRDRGEKLFF. CDR3 coding DNA: TGTGCCAGCAGCTTTCGAGACAGGGGTGAAAAACTGTTTTTT.

This chain connects TRBV4-2 to TRBJ2-3; no firm D call. The CDR3 runs 13 residues. Germline V lookup: CDR1 LGHNA, CDR2 YNFKEQ. V was trimmed by 1 base and J by 2 bases, leaving 4 bases between them. CDR3 DNA sequence: TGTGCCAGCAGCCAAGGGCCCACAGATACGCAGTATTTT. It specifies CASSQGPTDTQYF.

CDR3 region: CASSLEIGLAGLTDTQYF. The CDR3 DNA reads as TGTGCCAGCAGCCTCGAAATAGGACTAGCGGGACTAACAGATACGCAGTATTTT. This rearrangement joins TRBV7-9 to TRBJ2-3; 12 bases agree with TRBD2. The ends lost 5 bases at V and 3 bases at J; junction bases unmatched: 12. Per the germline V gene, CDR1 is SEHNR and CDR2 is FQNEAQ (reference sequence). This CDR3 region has 18 residues.

V and J are TRBV28 and TRBJ1-2; 8 nucleotides match TRBD1. Germline loops: CDR1 MDHEN, CDR2 SYDVKM. The CDR3 contains 14 residues. After removal of 7 bases from V and 7 bases from J, the junction contained 11 bases not matched to a gene. CDR3 sequence reads: CASIPPGQASGYTF. The CDR3 DNA reads TGTGCCAGCATCCCTCCGGGACAGGCTTCTGGCTACACCTTC.

V and J are TRBV11-2 and TRBJ2-5; 7 bases fit TRBD1. Germline-derived CDR1 and CDR2 are SGHAT and FQNNGV. With V trimmed by 1 base and J by 4 bases, 6 bases remained unmatched. This CDR3 comprises 15 residues. The CDR3 region is CASSLVLGGAETQYF. The CDR3 DNA reads TGTGCCAGCAGCTTAGTTCTAGGGGGCGCAGAGACCCAGTACTTC.

CDR3 nucleotide sequence: TGCAGTGCTAGTTACGGGGAGCTGTTTTTT. Its translation is CSASYGELFF. The chain is built from TRBV20-1 and TRBJ2-2, with unresolved D. Per germline, CDR1 DFQATT and CDR2 SNEGSKA (reference sequence). There are 10 residues in the CDR3. The V end lost 3 bases, the J end lost 7 bases, and 3 bases lay between the germline ends.

The chain links TRBV5-3 to TRBJ1-2; D is perhaps TRBD1 (5 bases). TRBV5-3 is filed as an ORF, its function uncertain. The CDR3 has 16 residues. Trimming cost V 0 bases and J 3 bases, with 15 bases left between them. The CDR3 sequence is CARSLEVGADYYGYTF. The CDR3 DNA sequence: TGTGCCAGAAGCTTGGAAGTTGGGGCCGATTACTATGGCTACACCTTC.

This chain links TRBV5-1 with TRBJ2-2, with 11 bases lining up with TRBD2. V shed 0 bases and J 6 bases; nucleotides not matched to a gene: 4. The germline CDR1 and CDR2 sequences are SGHRS and YFSETQ. The CDR3 is 16 residues long. The CDR3 protein is CASSLVLAGEAGELFF. CDR3 nucleotides: TGCGCCAGCAGCTTGGTACTAGCGGGAGAGGCCGGGGAGCTGTTTTTT. Variable domain in full (rest from reference TRBV5-1 and TRBJ2-2): KAGVTQTPRYLIKTRGQQVTLSCSPISGHRSVSWYQQTPGQGLQFLFEYFSETQRNKGNFPGRFSGRQFSNSRSEMNVSTLELGDSALYLCASSLVLAGEAGELFFGEGSRLTVL.

The chain joins TRBV5-4 to TRBJ2-1, with D possibly TRBD2 on 5 matching bases. Germline V CDR1 and CDR2: SGHNT, YYREEE (reference sequence). This CDR3 spans 12 amino acids. Between the trimmed V and J ends, which lost 0 bases and 12 bases, there was a span of 10 bases. CDR3 loop: CASSLAGVSQFF. CDR3 nucleotide sequence: TGTGCCAGCAGCTTGGCCGGGGTTTCGCAGTTCTTC.

Points on this clone: One junction end does not reproduce the germline sequence, and a read error may be involved. The V gene is TRBV7-9, the J gene TRBJ1-2; TRBD1 might be the D (5 bases). Germline V gene lookup returns CDR1 SEHNR and CDR2 FQNEAQ (reference sequence). The CDR3 covers 14 residues. The CDR3 sequence is CASSPRAGFYRYTF. CDR3 bases: TGTGCCAGCAGCCCCAGGGCAGGCTTCTATCGCTACACCTTC.

V gene TRBV27 combines with J gene TRBJ2-7, with TRBD2 matching 8 bases. Germline loops: CDR1 MNHEY, CDR2 SMNVEV (reference sequence). The CDR3 is 18 amino acids. V shed 2 bases, J shed 0 bases, and the junction held 12 bases outside the gene matches. The CDR3 loop reads CASSLRSGRGRSSYEQYF. CDR3 sequence (DNA): TGTGCCAGCAGTTTACGCTCCGGTCGCGGGAGGAGCTCCTACGAGCAGTACTTC.

The CDR3 DNA reads as TGTGCCAGCAGCATAAGCGGGAGCTCCTACAATGAGCAGTTCTTC. Encoded protein: CASSISGSSYNEQFF. The gene calls are TRBV11-3 and TRBJ2-1; 8 nucleotides line up with TRBD2. The CDR3 is 15 residues long. The germline CDR1 and CDR2 sequences are SGHNT and YENEEA. V was pared by 5 bases and J by 0 bases, with 3 bases of the junction left unmatched.